One and the same sample provided the 22 T cell receptor beta chains below, sequenced in a study of CD8 T cells in Susac syndrome. Roughly 0.45 to 1 ug RNA was reverse transcribed with random hexamers. TCRdb re-analysed the immunoSEQ multiplex PCR reads in MiXCR, keeping a single row per CDR3 protein. Among a few hundred thousand distinct CDR3 sequences listed, 95% were seen once. The sequenced sample consisted of CD4+ T cells from PBMCs. These receptors all come from a human donor with multiple sclerosis.

The chain is built from TRBV19 and TRBJ1-6; possible D gene TRBD1, 6 bases. This CDR3 has 14 residues. Trimming took 3 bases from V and 9 from J, leaving 12 bases between them. Germline V lookup: CDR1 LNHDA, CDR2 SQIVND (reference sequence). The CDR3 is CASSIDRFISPLHF. CDR3 sequence (DNA): TGTGCCAGTAGTATCGACAGGTTTATTTCACCCCTCCACTTT.

V gene TRBV7-8 combines with J gene TRBJ2-7; 7 bases match TRBD2. Germline CDR1 reads SGHVS; CDR2 reads FQNEAQ. The length of the CDR3 is 15 residues. After removal of 1 base from V and 4 bases from J, the junction contained 7 bases not matched to a gene. The chain's CDR3 is CASSLDSGRTYEQYF. The CDR3 nucleotides read TGTGCCAGCAGCTTAGATTCCGGGAGGACTTACGAGCAGTACTTC. Variable domain in full (rest from reference TRBV7-8 and TRBJ2-7): GAGVSQSPRYKVAKRGQDVALRCDPISGHVSLFWYQQALGQGPEFLTYFQNEAQLDKSGLPSDRFFAERPEGSVSTLKIQRTQQEDSAVYLCASSLDSGRTYEQYFGPGTRLTVT.

The CDR3 is CAITAGGNEAFF. CDR3 sequence (DNA): TGTGCCATCACCGCGGGGGGGAATGAAGCTTTCTTT. The chain uses TRBV10-3 and TRBJ1-1, with TRBD1 as a possible D gene (5 bases). Between the trimmed V and J ends, which lost 7 bases and 7 bases, there was a span of 13 bases. This CDR3 is built from 12 residues. From germline, CDR1 is ENHRY and CDR2 SYGVKD.

The chain carries TRBV6-6 and TRBJ1-5; 8 bases map to TRBD1. In germline, CDR1 is MNHNY, CDR2 SVGAGI (reference sequence). The CDR3 runs 13 residues. The V and J ends lost 9 bases and 7 bases, in that order; junction bases with no gene match: 8. CDR3 DNA sequence: TGTGCCAGTCATTCAGGGGGCAGGCAGCCCCAGCATTTT. It codes for CASHSGGRQPQHF.

The rearrangement uses TRBV28 and TRBJ1-5, with D hard to call. CDR1 and CDR2 (germline): MDHEN, SYDVKM. V lost 6 bases to trimming and J lost 3 bases, with 12 bases between them. The CDR3 is 14 residues long. The DNA for the CDR3 is TGTGCCAGCAGCCTCACACCCTTCAATCAGCCCCAGCATTTT. Protein sequence: CASSLTPFNQPQHF. The full variable domain, in which reference TRBV28 and TRBJ1-5 provide the parts outside the CDR3, is DVKVTQSSRYLVKRTGEKVFLECVQDMDHENMFWYRQDPGLGLRLIYFSYDVKMKEKGDIPEGYSVSREKKERFSLILESASTNQTSMYLCASSLTPFNQPQHFGDGTRLSIL.

The chain employs TRBV16 and TRBJ2-7, with no clear D. The CDR3 has 14 residues. Trimming took off 4 bases at V and 4 bases at J, with 14 bases between the two ends. Germline values: CDR1 KGHSY, CDR2 FQNENV. CDR3 in DNA: TGTGCCAGCAGCCCCAACTGGGCCGAATACGAGCAGTACTTC. The encoded protein is CASSPNWAEYEQYF. The full variable domain, completed using reference TRBV16 and TRBJ2-7, is GEEVAQTPKHLVRGEGQKAKLYCAPIKGHSYVFWYQQVLKNEFKFLISFQNENVFDETGMPKERFSAKCLPNSPCSLEIQATKLEDSAVYFCASSPNWAEYEQYFGPGTRLTVT.

The chain is built from TRBV29-1 and TRBJ1-1; possible D gene TRBD1, 5 bases. The germline V gene encodes CDR1 SQVTM and CDR2 ANQGSEA. V shed 4 bases and J shed 1 base, with 13 bases lying between them. The length of the CDR3 is 14 residues. The DNA for the CDR3 is TGCAGCGTTGGGGTCCGGGGGAGGAACACTGAAGCTTTCTTT. Translation gives CSVGVRGRNTEAFF. Supplemented by reference TRBV29-1 and TRBJ1-1, the full variable domain reads SAVISQKPSRDICQRGTSLTIQCQVDSQVTMMFWYRQQPGQSLTLIATANQGSEATYESGFVIDKFPISRPNLTFSTLTVSNMSPEDSSIYLCSVGVRGRNTEAFFGQGTRLTVV.

This rearrangement joins TRBV27 to TRBJ2-6, with D perhaps matching TRBD2 (5 bases). This CDR3 is 9 amino acids long. Trimming took 8 bases from V and 15 from J, leaving 8 bases between them. Germline V gene lookup returns CDR1 MNHEY and CDR2 SMNVEV (reference sequence). The CDR3 protein is CASRGYLTF. The CDR3 region has the DNA TGTGCCAGCCGGGGATACCTGACTTTC.

This clonotype was seen just once. The chain couples TRBV28 to TRBJ2-1, with D unclear. The CDR3 loop spans 15 amino acids. Germline CDR1 is MDHEN and CDR2 is SYDVKM. Trimming took off 3 bases at V and 0 bases at J, with 9 bases between the two ends. The chain's CDR3 is CASSFFPSSYNEQFF. CDR3 DNA sequence: TGTGCCAGCAGTTTTTTCCCAAGCTCCTACAATGAGCAGTTCTTC.

The chain uses TRBV9 and TRBJ2-7; 14 nucleotides agree with TRBD2. Germline assignment: CDR1 SGDLS and CDR2 YYNGEE. V dropped 4 bases and J dropped 1; count of bases not matched to a gene: 10. This CDR3 region has 18 residues. The CDR3 sequence: CASSPTGTSGSGSYEQYF. CDR3 nucleotides: TGTGCCAGCAGCCCAACTGGGACTAGCGGGAGTGGGTCCTACGAGCAGTACTTC.

V gene TRBV15 combines with J gene TRBJ2-7; TRBD1 aligns across 8 bases. Unmatched junction bases numbered 7, after V lost 1 base and J lost 2 bases. CDR3 size: 16 residues. Germline V gene data show CDR1 as LNHNV and CDR2 as YYDKDF (reference sequence). The DNA of the CDR3 is TGTGCCACCAGCAGAGGGGGGAAACAGGGGGCCTACGAGCAGTACTTC. It is translated as CATSRGGKQGAYEQYF.

This sequence joins TRBV29-1 and TRBJ2-1; D is perhaps TRBD2 (5 bases). Trimming removed 3 bases from V and 7 bases from J, with 10 bases in between. This CDR3 has 12 amino acids. Germline V CDR1 and CDR2: SQVTM, ANQGSEA. Here the CDR3 reads CSVDGERNEQFF. DNA for the CDR3: TGCAGCGTTGATGGGGAGCGGAATGAGCAGTTCTTC.

In DNA form, the CDR3 reads TGCGCCAGCAGCCGCCAGACCGGACTCAAGGAGCAGTTCTTC. Residues: CASSRQTGLKEQFF. The chain couples TRBV4-1 to TRBJ2-1, with D possibly TRBD2 on 5 matching bases. Germline lookup yields CDR1 MGHRA and CDR2 YSYEKL. The CDR3 spans 14 residues. V gave up 4 bases and J gave up 10 bases, with 17 bases separating them.

V and J are TRBV7-9 and TRBJ1-2, with a possible D match to TRBD1 (5 bases). The CDR3 sequence is 13 residues long. Trimming pared 5 bases from V and 8 bases from J, leaving 15 bases between. The V gene's germline CDR1 is SEHNR and CDR2 FQNEAQ (reference sequence). The CDR3 sequence: CASSPQVQYGYTF. The CDR3 nucleotides are TGTGCCAGCAGCCCACAGGTTCAGTACGGCTACACCTTC.

This chain uses TRBV30 with TRBJ2-7, with TRBD2 identical over 9 bases. With 4 bases clipped from V and 4 bases from J, the junction kept 14 bases outside the gene matches. The CDR3 totals 16 residues. The germline gives CDR1 GTSNPN, CDR2 SVGIG (reference sequence). This CDR3 is CAWTPPRAGGPYEQYF. The CDR3 DNA sequence: TGTGCCTGGACCCCCCCGAGGGCGGGAGGGCCATACGAGCAGTACTTC. Together with reference TRBV30 and TRBJ2-7, the CDR3 gives the full variable domain: SQTIHQWPATLVQPVGSPLSLECTVEGTSNPNLYWYRQAAGRGLQLLFYSVGIGQISSEVPQNLSASRPQDRQFILSSKKLLLSDSGFYLCAWTPPRAGGPYEQYFGPGTRLTVT.

The chain uses TRBV9 and TRBJ2-3, with 13 bases fitting TRBD2. V lost 0 bases to trimming and J lost 1 base; unmatched junction nucleotides: 2. The CDR3 spans 17 residues. Germline V CDR1 and CDR2: SGDLS, YYNGEE. CDR3 DNA: TGTGCCAGCAGCGTAGGAGGACTAGCGGGGGGCACAGATACGCAGTATTTT. Encoded protein: CASSVGGLAGGTDTQYF. Full variable domain (remainder filled in from reference TRBV9 and TRBJ2-3): DSGVTQTPKHLITATGQRVTLRCSPRSGDLSVYWYQQSLDQGLQFLIQYYNGEERAKGNILERFSAQQFPDLHSELNLSSLELGDSALYFCASSVGGLAGGTDTQYFGPGTRLTVL.

This chain uses TRBV29-1 with TRBJ1-2; the D is unclear. CDR1 and CDR2 (germline): SQVTM, ANQGSEA. The CDR3 covers 9 residues. Between the trimmed V and J ends, which lost 4 bases and 6 bases, there was a span of 3 bases. The CDR3 sequence: CSVGDGYTF. Written as DNA, the CDR3 is TGCAGCGTTGGAGATGGCTACACCTTC.

The chain recombines TRBV15 with TRBJ1-1; no clear D gene. CDR1 is LNHNV and CDR2 is YYDKDF in the germline V gene (reference sequence). The CDR3 covers 14 residues. The V gene lost 0 bases and the J gene lost 0 bases, with 5 bases spanning the gap. The DNA of the CDR3 is TGTGCCACCAGCAGAGACCCGTTGAACACTGAAGCTTTCTTT. This gives the protein CATSRDPLNTEAFF.

This sequence joins TRBV29-1 and TRBJ1-1; no clear D. Trimming cost V 4 bases and J 2 bases, with 8 bases left between them. Germline CDR1 is SQVTM and CDR2 is ANQGSEA. This CDR3 is built from 12 residues. CDR3 DNA sequence: TGCAGCGTTGTTCTGGTTAACACTGAAGCTTTCTTT. Translated: CSVVLVNTEAFF.

The genes are TRBV29-1 and TRBJ1-1, with 9 bases that match TRBD1. The germline CDR1 and CDR2 sequences are SQVTM and ANQGSEA. With 7 bases clipped from V and 4 bases from J, the junction kept 7 bases outside the gene matches. The CDR3 is 13 amino acids. The CDR3 reads CSATTGGGTEAFF. Here the CDR3 DNA reads TGCAGCGCTACGACAGGGGGAGGCACTGAAGCTTTCTTT.

The chain joins TRBV20-1 to TRBJ1-2, with a weak D call TRBD1 (5 bases). The CDR3 consists of 14 residues. Trimming shortened V by 5 bases and J by 4 bases, and 17 bases separated the two germline ends. Germline V lookup: CDR1 DFQATT, CDR2 SNEGSKA (reference sequence). The CDR3 loop reads CSAEGTGTSYGYTF. As DNA, the CDR3 is TGCAGTGCTGAGGGTACCGGGACGAGCTATGGCTACACCTTC.

The V and J genes are TRBV6-1 and TRBJ2-4; 11 nucleotides align to TRBD1. Unmatched junction bases numbered 4, after V lost 6 bases and J lost 9 bases. Per the germline V gene, CDR1 is MNHNS and CDR2 is SASEGT. This CDR3 contains 13 residues. The chain's CDR3 is CASRAGTGGIQYF. CDR3 coding DNA: TGTGCCAGCAGAGCCGGGACAGGGGGCATTCAGTACTTC.